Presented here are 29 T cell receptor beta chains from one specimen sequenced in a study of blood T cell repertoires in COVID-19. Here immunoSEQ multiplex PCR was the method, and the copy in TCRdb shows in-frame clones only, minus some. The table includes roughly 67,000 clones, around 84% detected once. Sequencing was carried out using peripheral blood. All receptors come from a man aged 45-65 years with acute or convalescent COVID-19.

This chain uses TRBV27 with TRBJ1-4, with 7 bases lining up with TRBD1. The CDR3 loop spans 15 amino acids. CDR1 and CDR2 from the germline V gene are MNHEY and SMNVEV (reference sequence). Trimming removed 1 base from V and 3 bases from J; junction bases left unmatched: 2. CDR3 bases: TGTGCCAGCAGTTTATTCCAGGGGGCTAATGAAAAACTGTTTTTT. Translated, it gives CASSLFQGANEKLFF.

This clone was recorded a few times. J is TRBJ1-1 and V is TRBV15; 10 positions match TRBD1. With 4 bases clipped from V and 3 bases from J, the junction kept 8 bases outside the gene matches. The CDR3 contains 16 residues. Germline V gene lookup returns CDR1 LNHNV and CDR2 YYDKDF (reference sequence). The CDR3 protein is CATSTPGTGVDTEAFF. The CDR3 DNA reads TGTGCCACCAGCACCCCCGGGACAGGGGTCGACACTGAAGCTTTCTTT.

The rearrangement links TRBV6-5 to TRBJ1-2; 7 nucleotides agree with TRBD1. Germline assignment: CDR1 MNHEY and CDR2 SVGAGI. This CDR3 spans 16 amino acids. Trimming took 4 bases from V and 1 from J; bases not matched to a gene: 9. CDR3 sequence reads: CASSFIQGGSNYGYTF. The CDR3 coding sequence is TGTGCCAGCAGTTTCATTCAGGGGGGAAGTAACTATGGCTACACCTTC.

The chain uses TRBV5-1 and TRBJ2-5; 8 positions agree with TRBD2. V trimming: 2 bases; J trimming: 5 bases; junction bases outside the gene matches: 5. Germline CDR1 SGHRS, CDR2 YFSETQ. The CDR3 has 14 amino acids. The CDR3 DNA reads TGCGCCAGCAGCTTAGCGGGGGAGTCGGAGACCCAGTACTTC. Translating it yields CASSLAGESETQYF.

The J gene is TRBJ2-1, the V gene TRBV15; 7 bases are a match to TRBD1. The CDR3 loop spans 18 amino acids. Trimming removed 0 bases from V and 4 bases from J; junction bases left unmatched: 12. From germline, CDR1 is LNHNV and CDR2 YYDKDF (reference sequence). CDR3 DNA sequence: TGTGCCACCAGCAGAGATCGTGCGGTGGTGGGACAGTACAATGAGCAGTTCTTC. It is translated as CATSRDRAVVGQYNEQFF.

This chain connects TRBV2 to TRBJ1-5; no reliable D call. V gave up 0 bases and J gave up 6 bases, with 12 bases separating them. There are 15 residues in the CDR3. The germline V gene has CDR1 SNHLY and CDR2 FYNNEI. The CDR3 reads CASSEAQTRGQPQHF. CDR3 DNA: TGTGCCAGCAGTGAAGCGCAGACCCGAGGTCAGCCCCAGCATTTT. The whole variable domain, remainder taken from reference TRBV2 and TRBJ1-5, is EPEVTQTPSHQVTQMGQEVILRCVPISNHLYFYWYRQILGQKVEFLVSFYNNEISEKSEIFDDQFSVERPDGSNFTLKIRSTKLEDSAMYFCASSEAQTRGQPQHFGDGTRLSIL.

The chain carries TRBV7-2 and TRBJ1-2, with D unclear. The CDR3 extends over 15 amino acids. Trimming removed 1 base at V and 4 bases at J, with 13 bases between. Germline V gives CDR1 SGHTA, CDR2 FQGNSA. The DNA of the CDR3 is TGTGCCAGCAGCTTAGAAACAACCCGGAGCTATGGCTACACCTTC. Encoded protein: CASSLETTRSYGYTF.

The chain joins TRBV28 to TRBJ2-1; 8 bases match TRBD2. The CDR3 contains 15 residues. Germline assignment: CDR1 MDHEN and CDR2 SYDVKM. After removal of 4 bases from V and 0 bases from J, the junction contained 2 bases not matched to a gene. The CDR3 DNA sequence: TGTGCCAGCAGTTCCAGCGGGGGCTCCTACAATGAGCAGTTCTTC. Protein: CASSSSGGSYNEQFF.

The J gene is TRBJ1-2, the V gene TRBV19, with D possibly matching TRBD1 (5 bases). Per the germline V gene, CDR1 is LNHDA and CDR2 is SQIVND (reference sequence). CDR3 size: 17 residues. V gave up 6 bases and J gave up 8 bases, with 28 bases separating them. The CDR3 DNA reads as TGTGCCAGTAGAGGATCCACTAACGACGGGGGTGGAGCAGGCTACACCTTC. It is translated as CASRGSTNDGGGAGYTF.

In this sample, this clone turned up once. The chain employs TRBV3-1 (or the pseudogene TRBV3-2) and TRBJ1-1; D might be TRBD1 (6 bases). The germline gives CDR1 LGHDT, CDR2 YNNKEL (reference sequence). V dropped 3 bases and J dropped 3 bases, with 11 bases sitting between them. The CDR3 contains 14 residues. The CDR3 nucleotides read TGTGCCAGCAGCCATAGACAGGCCCACACTGAAGCTTTCTTT. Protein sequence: CASSHRQAHTEAFF.

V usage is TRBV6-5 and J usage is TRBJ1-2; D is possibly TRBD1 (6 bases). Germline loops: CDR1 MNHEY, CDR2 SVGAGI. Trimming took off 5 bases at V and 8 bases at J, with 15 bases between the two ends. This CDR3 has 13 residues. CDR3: CASSPPAGEGYTF. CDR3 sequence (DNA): TGTGCCAGCAGTCCCCCCGCAGGGGAAGGCTACACCTTC.

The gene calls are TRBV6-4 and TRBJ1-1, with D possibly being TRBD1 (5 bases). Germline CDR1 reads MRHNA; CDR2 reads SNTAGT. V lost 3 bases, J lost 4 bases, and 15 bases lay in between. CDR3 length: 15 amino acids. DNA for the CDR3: TGTGCCAGCAGTGAGATCGGAACAAGGGGCACTGAAGCTTTCTTT. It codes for CASSEIGTRGTEAFF.

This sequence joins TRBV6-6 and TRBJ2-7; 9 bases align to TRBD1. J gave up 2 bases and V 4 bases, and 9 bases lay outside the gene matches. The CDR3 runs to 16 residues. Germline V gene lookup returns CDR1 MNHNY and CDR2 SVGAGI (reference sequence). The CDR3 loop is CASSWSGQGKAYEQYF. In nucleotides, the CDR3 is TGTGCCAGCAGTTGGTCGGGACAGGGAAAAGCCTACGAGCAGTACTTC.

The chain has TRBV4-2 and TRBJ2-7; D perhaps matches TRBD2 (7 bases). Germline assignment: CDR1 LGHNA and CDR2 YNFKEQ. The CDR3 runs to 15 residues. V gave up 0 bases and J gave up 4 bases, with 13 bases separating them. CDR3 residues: CASSQEPGGRYEQYF. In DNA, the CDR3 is TGTGCCAGCAGCCAAGAGCCGGGGGGCCGGTACGAGCAGTACTTC.

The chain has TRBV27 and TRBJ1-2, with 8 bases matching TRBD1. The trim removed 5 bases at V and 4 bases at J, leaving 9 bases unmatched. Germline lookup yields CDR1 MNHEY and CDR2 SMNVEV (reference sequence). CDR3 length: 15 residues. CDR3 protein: CASSPQDRVVYGYTF. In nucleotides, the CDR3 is TGTGCCAGCAGTCCACAGGACAGGGTTGTCTATGGCTACACCTTC.

CDR3 sequence reads: CASSPRRDSYEQYF. In DNA, the CDR3 is TGTGCCAGCAGCCCGCGAAGGGACAGCTACGAGCAGTACTTC. The V and J genes are TRBV13 and TRBJ2-7, with 7 bases aligning to TRBD1. From germline, CDR1 is PRHDT and CDR2 FYEKMQ (reference sequence). The CDR3 is 14 residues long. Losses at the gene ends were 5 bases for V and 3 bases for J; bases not matched to a gene: 7.

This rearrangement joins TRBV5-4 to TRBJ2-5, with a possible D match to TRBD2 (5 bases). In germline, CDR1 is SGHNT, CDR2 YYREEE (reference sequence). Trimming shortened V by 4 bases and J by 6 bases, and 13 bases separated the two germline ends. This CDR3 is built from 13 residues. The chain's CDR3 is CASSHPDSQTQYF. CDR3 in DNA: TGTGCCAGCAGCCATCCGGACTCCCAGACCCAGTACTTC.

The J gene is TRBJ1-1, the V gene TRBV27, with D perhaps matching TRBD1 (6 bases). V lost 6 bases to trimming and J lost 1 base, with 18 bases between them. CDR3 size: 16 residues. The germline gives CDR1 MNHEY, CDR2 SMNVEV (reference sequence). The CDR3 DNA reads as TGTGCCAGCAGAGCACAGGGCGCGGGAGCGAACACTGAAGCTTTCTTT. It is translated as CASRAQGAGANTEAFF.

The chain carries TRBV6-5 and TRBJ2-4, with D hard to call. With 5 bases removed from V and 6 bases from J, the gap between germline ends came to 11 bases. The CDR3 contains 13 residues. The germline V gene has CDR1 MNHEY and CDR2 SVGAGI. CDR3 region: CASSLLERNIQYF. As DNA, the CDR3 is TGTGCCAGCAGTCTGCTGGAGAGAAACATTCAGTACTTC.

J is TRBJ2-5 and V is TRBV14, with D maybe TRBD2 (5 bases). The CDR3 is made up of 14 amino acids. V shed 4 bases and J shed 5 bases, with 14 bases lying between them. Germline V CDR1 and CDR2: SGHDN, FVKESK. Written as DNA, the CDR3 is TGTGCCAGCAGCCCCCGGGCGGGTTACGAGACCCAGTACTTC. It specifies CASSPRAGYETQYF.

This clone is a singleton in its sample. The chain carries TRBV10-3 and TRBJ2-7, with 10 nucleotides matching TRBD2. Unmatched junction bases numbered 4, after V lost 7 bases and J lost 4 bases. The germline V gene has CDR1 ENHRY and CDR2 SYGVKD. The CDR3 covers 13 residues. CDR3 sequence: CAINPSGSYEQYF. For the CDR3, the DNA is TGTGCCATCAATCCTAGCGGGAGTTACGAGCAGTACTTC.

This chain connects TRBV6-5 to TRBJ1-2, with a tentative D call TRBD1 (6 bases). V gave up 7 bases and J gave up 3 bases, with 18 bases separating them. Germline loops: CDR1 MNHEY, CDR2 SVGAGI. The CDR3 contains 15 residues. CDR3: CASKGGADAYYGYTF. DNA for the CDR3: TGTGCCAGCAAGGGGGGGGCGGACGCGTACTATGGCTACACCTTC.

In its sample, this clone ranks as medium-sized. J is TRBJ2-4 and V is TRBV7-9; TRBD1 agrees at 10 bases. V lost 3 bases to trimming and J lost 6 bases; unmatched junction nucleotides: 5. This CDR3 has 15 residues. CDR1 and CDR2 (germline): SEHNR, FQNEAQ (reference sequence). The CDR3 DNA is TGTGCCAGCAGCTTGGAGCGGACAGGGGGAAACATTCAGTACTTC. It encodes CASSLERTGGNIQYF.

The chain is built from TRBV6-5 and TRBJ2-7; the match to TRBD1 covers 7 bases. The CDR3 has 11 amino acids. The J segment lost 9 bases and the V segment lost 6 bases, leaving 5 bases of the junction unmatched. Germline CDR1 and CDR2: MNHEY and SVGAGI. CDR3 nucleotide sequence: TGTGCCAGCAGCTTATACAGGGGGCAGTACTTC. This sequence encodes CASSLYRGQYF.

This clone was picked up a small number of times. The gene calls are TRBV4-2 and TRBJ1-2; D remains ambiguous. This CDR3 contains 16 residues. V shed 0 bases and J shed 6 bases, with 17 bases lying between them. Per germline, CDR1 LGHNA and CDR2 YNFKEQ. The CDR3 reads CASSQDFSGWVDGYTF. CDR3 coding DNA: TGTGCCAGCAGCCAAGACTTCAGCGGCTGGGTGGATGGCTACACCTTC.

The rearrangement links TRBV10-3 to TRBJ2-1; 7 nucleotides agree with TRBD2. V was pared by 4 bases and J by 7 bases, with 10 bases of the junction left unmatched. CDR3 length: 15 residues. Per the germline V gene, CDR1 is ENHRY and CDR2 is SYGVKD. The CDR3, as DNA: TGTGCCATCAGTGCCGCGGGAGTGGGGAAAAATGAGCAGTTCTTC. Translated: CAISAAGVGKNEQFF.

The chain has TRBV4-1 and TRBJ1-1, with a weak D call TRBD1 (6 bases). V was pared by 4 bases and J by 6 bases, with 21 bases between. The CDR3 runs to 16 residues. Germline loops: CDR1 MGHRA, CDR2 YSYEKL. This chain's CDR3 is CASSRGTSRKLAEAFF. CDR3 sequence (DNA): TGCGCCAGCAGCCGGGGGACAAGCCGAAAGTTGGCTGAAGCTTTCTTT.

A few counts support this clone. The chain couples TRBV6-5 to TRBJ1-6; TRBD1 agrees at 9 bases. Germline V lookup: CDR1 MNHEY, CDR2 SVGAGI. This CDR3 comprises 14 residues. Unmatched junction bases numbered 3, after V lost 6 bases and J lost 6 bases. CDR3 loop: CASRRTGVNSPLHF. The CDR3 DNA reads TGTGCCAGCAGGAGGACAGGGGTTAATTCACCCCTCCACTTT.

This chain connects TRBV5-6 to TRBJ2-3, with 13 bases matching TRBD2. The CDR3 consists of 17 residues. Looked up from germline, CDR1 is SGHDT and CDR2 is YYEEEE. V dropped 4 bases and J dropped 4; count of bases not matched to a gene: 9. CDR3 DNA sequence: TGTGCCAGCAGCGTACGACTAGCGGGGGGTTCGCCAGATACGCAGTATTTT. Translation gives CASSVRLAGGSPDTQYF.